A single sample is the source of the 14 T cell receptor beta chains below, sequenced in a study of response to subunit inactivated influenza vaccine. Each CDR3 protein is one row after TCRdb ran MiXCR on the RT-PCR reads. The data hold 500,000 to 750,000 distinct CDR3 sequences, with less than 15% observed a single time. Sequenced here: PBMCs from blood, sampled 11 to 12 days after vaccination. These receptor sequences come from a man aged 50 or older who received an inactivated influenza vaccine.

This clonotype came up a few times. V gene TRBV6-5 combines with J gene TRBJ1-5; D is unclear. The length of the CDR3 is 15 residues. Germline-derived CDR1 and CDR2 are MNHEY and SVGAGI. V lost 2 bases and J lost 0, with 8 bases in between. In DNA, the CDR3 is TGTGCCAGCAGTTACCTGTCCTATAGCAATCAGCCCCAGCATTTT. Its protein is CASSYLSYSNQPQHF.

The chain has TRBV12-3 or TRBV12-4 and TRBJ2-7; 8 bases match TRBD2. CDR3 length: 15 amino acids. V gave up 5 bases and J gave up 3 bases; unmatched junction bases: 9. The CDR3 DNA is TGTGCCAGCAGTCACCTAAGCGGGAGACTCTACGAGCAGTACTTC. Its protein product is CASSHLSGRLYEQYF.

CDR3 nucleotides: TGTGCCAGCAGCCAGTTACCAGATCAAGAGACCCAGTACTTC. Encoded protein: CASSQLPDQETQYF. J is TRBJ2-5 and V is TRBV4-2; D gene uncertain. Germline V gene lookup returns CDR1 LGHNA and CDR2 YNFKEQ. CDR3 size: 14 residues. Trimming took 3 bases from V and 2 from J, leaving 10 bases between them.

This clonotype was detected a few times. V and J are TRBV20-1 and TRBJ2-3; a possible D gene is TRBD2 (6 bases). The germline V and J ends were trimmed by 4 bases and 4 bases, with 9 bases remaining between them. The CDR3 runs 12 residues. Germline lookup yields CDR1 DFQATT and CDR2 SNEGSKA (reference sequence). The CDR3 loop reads CSATRGADTQYF. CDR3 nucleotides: TGCAGTGCTACCCGCGGGGCAGATACGCAGTATTTT.

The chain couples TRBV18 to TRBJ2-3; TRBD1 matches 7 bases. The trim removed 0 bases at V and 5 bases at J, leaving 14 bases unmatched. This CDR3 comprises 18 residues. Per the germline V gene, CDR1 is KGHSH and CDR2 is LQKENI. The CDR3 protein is CASSPPGQFPVRVDTQYF. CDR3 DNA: TGTGCCAGCTCACCACCGGGACAGTTTCCCGTACGGGTAGATACGCAGTATTTT.

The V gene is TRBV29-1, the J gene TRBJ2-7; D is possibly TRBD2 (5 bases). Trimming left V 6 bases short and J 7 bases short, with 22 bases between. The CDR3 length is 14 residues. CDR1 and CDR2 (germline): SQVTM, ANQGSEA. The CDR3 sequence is CSVKHRSGSGEQYF. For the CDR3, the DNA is TGCAGCGTGAAGCATAGATCGGGTTCGGGAGAGCAGTACTTC.

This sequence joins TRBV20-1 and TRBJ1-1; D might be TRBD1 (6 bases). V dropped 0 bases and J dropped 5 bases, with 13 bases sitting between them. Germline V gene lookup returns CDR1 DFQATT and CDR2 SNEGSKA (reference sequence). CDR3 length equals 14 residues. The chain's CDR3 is CSARDILGATEAFF. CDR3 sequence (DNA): TGCAGTGCTAGAGATATATTGGGGGCTACTGAAGCTTTCTTT.

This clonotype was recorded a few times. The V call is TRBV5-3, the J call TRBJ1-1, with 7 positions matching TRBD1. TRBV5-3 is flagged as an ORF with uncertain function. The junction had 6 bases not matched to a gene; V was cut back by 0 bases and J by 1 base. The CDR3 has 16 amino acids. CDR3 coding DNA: TGTGCCAGAAGCTTGGGAGGGGGCCAAACGAACACTGAAGCTTTCTTT. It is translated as CARSLGGGQTNTEAFF.

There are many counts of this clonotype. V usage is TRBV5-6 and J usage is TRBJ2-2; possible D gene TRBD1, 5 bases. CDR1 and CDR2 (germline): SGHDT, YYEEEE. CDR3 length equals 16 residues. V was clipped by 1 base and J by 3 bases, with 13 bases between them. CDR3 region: CASSLQGARDTGELFF. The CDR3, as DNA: TGTGCCAGCAGCTTGCAGGGTGCGCGAGACACCGGGGAGCTGTTTTTT.

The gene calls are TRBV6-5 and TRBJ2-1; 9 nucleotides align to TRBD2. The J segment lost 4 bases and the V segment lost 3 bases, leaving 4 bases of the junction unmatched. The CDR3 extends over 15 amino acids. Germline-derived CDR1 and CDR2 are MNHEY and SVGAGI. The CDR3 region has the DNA TGTGCCAGCAGTTATCGGACTAGCGAGTACAATGAGCAGTTCTTC. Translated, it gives CASSYRTSEYNEQFF.

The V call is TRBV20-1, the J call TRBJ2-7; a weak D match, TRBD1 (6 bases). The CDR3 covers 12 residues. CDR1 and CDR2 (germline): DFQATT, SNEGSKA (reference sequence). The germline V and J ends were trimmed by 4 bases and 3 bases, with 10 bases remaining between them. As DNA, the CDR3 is TGCAGTGCTACGACAGGCGGCTACGAGCAGTACTTC. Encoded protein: CSATTGGYEQYF.

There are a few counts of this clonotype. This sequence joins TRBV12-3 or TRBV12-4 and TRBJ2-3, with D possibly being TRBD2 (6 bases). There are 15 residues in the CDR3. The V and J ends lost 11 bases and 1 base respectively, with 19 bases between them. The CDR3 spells CASSDGGYGTDTQYF. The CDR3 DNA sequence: TGTGCCTCCTCAGATGGGGGGTATGGCACAGATACGCAGTATTTT.

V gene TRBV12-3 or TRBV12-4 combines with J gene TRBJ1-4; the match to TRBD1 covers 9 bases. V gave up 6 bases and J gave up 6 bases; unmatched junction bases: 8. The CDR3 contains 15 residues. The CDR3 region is CASRATGGAYEKLFF. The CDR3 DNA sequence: TGTGCCAGCAGGGCCACAGGGGGCGCTTATGAAAAACTGTTTTTT.

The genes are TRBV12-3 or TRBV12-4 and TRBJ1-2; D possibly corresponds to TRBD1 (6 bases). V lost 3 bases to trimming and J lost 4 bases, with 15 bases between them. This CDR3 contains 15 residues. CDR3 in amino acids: CASSLGDIFGYGYTF. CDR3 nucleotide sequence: TGTGCCAGCAGTTTGGGGGACATCTTCGGCTATGGCTACACCTTC.